The next 12 T cell receptor beta chains were all read from a single sample in a study of T cells after yellow fever vaccination. TCRdb fed the 5' RACE reads into MiXCR, producing one record per CDR3 protein. The sample has hundreds of thousands of distinct CDR3 sequences; roughly a sixth are singletons. Sequenced here: PBMCs, sampled 4 to 5 days after the first yellow fever vaccination. All receptors derive from a man aged 18 to 29 who received the YFV17D yellow fever vaccine.

This clonotype was recorded a few times. Here the CDR3 reads CASSQVLDADTQYF. DNA of the CDR3: TGTGCCAGCAGCCAAGTTCTAGACGCAGATACGCAGTATTTT. The J gene is TRBJ2-3, the V gene TRBV4-2; D gene unclear. Trimming shortened V by 1 base and J by 4 bases, and 9 bases separated the two germline ends. This CDR3 is built from 14 residues. Germline-derived CDR1 and CDR2 are LGHNA and YNFKEQ.

This clonotype was detected only once. V is TRBV6-1 and J is TRBJ2-7, with unresolved D. Per germline, CDR1 MNHNS and CDR2 SASEGT. CDR3 length: 11 residues. This chain's CDR3 is CASSEAGPPDV. The CDR3 DNA follows: TGTGCCAGCAGTGAAGCAGGACCCCCGGACGTC.

In this sample, this clonotype turned up many times. V is TRBV4-3 and J is TRBJ2-7; TRBD2 matches at 7 bases. Germline CDR1 and CDR2: LGHNA and YSLEER. The CDR3 loop spans 16 amino acids. V gave up 4 bases and J gave up 7 bases; unmatched junction bases: 16. The CDR3 region has the DNA TGCGCCAGCAGCCTCCTGTCACGGGGGGAGACGGTGGAGCAGTACTTC. This codes for CASSLLSRGETVEQYF.

The chain carries TRBV7-6 and TRBJ2-3; 12 bases line up with TRBD2. V gave up 8 bases and J gave up 2 bases; unmatched junction bases: 8. Germline CDR1 and CDR2: SGHVS and FNYEAQ. The CDR3 covers 16 residues. The CDR3 region has the DNA TGTGCCAGCGCTTGGGCTAGCGGGGGGGTCACAGATACGCAGTATTTT. Amino acid sequence: CASAWASGGVTDTQYF.

The chain employs TRBV15 and TRBJ1-1; possibly TRBD1 for D (6 bases). The CDR3 has 13 residues. The V end was cut by 6 bases, the J end by 7 bases, with 15 bases between. CDR1 and CDR2 (germline): LNHNV, YYDKDF (reference sequence). CDR3 in DNA: TGTGCCACCAGTTTCGGCAGGGGTGGTGAAGCTTTCTTT. It codes for CATSFGRGGEAFF. The full variable domain, with the rest looked up from reference TRBV15 and TRBJ1-1, is DAMVIQNPRYQVTQFGKPVTLSCSQTLNHNVMYWYQQKSSQAPKLLFHYYDKDFNNEADTPDNFQSRRPNTSFCFLDIRSPGLGDTAMYLCATSFGRGGEAFFGQGTRLTVV.

The J gene is TRBJ2-1, the V gene TRBV7-3, with no clear D. V shed 2 bases and J shed 5 bases, with 7 bases lying between them. This CDR3 is 13 amino acids long. CDR1 and CDR2 (germline): SGHTA, FQGTGA. CDR3 residues: CASSLFPDNEQFF. CDR3 nucleotide sequence: TGTGCCAGCAGCTTATTTCCGGACAATGAGCAGTTCTTC.

This rearrangement joins TRBV6-2 or TRBV6-3 to TRBJ2-1; D possibly corresponds to TRBD1 (8 bases). CDR1 MNHEY and CDR2 SVGEGT come from the germline V gene. The V and J ends lost 6 bases and 7 bases respectively, with 19 bases between them. The CDR3 runs to 15 residues. The CDR3 nucleotides are TGTGCCAGCAGGGACACAGGGGGGGATTGGAATGAGCAGTTCTTC. Protein product: CASRDTGGDWNEQFF.

This chain links TRBV11-2 with TRBJ2-3, with no clear D. This CDR3 has 18 amino acids. V shed 0 bases and J shed 1 base, with 17 bases lying between them. CDR1 is SGHAT, CDR2 FQNNGV, per germline. CDR3 in amino acids: CASSLDGWWGTRTDTQYF. In DNA form, the CDR3 reads TGTGCCAGCAGCTTAGATGGGTGGTGGGGAACTCGCACAGATACGCAGTATTTT.

This clonotype has a handful of counts. The chain has TRBV10-3 and TRBJ1-5; 9 bases are shared with TRBD1. The CDR3 runs to 15 residues. The J segment lost 5 bases and the V segment lost 10 bases, leaving 12 bases of the junction unmatched. Germline CDR1 reads ENHRY; CDR2 reads SYGVKD. CDR3 sequence (DNA): TGTGCCACCGCCGGGGGACAGGGTTCCTATCAGCCCCAGCATTTT. Translating gives CATAGGQGSYQPQHF.

This clonotype was counted a few times. The V call is TRBV10-3, the J call TRBJ2-1; D gene uncertain. Trimming took off 5 bases at V and 2 bases at J, with 16 bases between the two ends. This CDR3 has 16 residues. From germline, CDR1 is ENHRY and CDR2 SYGVKD. The CDR3 DNA reads as TGTGCCATCAGTCGACCTCCTGATGGCCCCTACAATGAGCAGTTCTTC. Translation: CAISRPPDGPYNEQFF.

This clonotype was observed a handful of times. The chain carries TRBV7-2 and TRBJ2-2; TRBD2 agrees at 9 bases. Trimming at V came to 0 bases and at J to 8 bases, leaving 4 bases not matched to a gene. In germline, CDR1 is SGHTA, CDR2 FQGNSA. The CDR3 is 15 residues long. CDR3 nucleotides: TGTGCCAGCAGCTTAGCGTCTAGCGGGATAGGGGAGCTGTTTTTT. This sequence encodes CASSLASSGIGELFF.

The chain uses TRBV7-7 and TRBJ2-1; TRBD2 matches at 10 bases. Losses at the gene ends were 1 base for V and 7 bases for J; bases not matched to a gene: 1. The CDR3 extends over 14 amino acids. CDR1 is SSHAT and CDR2 is FNYEAQ in the germline V gene (reference sequence). CDR3 in DNA: TGTGCCAGCAGCTTAGAGGGACTAGCGAATGAGCAGTTCTTC. Translated: CASSLEGLANEQFF.